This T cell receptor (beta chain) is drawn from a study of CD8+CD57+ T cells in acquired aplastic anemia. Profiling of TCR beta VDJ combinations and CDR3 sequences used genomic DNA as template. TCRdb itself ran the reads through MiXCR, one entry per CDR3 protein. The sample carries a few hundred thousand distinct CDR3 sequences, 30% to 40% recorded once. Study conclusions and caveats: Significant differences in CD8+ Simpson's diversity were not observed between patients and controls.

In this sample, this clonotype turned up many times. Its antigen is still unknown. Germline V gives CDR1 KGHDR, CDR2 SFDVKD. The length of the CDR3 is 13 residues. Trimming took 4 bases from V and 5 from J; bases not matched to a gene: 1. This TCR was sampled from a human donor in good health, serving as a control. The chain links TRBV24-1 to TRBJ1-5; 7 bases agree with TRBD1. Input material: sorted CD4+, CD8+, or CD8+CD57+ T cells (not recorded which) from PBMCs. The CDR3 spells CATSEGGHQPQHF. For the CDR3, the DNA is TGTGCCACCAGTGAAGGGGGCCATCAGCCCCAGCATTTT.